What follows is one TCR beta chain and its context. The clone's antigen remains unknown. Within one base of it there is no much larger clone, and no base qualities were kept. This entry belongs to a study of T cell clones after liver transplantation (dated 2019 in TCRdb). Background on the whole study: ITN030ST, the source of the samples, was a randomized trial that attempted immunosuppression withdrawal within 2 years of liver transplantation. Donor-reactive T cell clones were identified by TCRbeta sequencing after a pre-transplant mixed lymphocyte reaction and then tracked in post-transplant blood. Third party-reactive TCRbeta sequences were also identified from pre-transplant MLRs to serve as an antigen-independent comparator for donor-reactive sequences. Three of the eight recipients were HCV-positive; the others were transplanted for non-autoimmune, non-viral indications. Subjects received no induction therapy and standard immunosuppression until randomization at 12-24 months post-transplant. Tolerance was defined as complete immunosuppression withdrawal for at least one year with no rise in liver enzymes beyond twice the upper limit of normal. Blood samples were collected pre-transplant, pre-randomization before withdrawal, and post-randomization after either full withdrawal or failed withdrawal. The study cohort included 8 liver transplant recipients, of whom 3 were classified as tolerant and 5 as non-tolerant.

Thawed unstimulated PBMCs were stained for CD3, CD4 and CD8 and FACS-sorted into CD3+CD4+ and CD3+CD8+ populations. Randomization to immunosuppression withdrawal applied to every one of the 8 studied subjects. Genomic DNA was isolated with the Qiagen DNeasy Blood and Tissue Kit. V loses 3 bases of germline sequence and J loses 0 bases, and the interval between the two ends is 15 bases. The CDR1 and CDR2 encoded by the germline V gene are KGHSH and LQKENI. Inclusive of the bounding cysteine and phenylalanine, the CDR3 is 16 residues long. Only CDR3 DNA is held: 48 bases, read in frame from base 1. Using immunoSEQ, frozen genomic DNA was subjected to high-throughput TCRbeta CDR3 sequencing, a process that included PCR amplification, mapping, bias correction and internal controls. The paper's data handling went like this. Productive rearrangements were kept, and unique TCRbeta sequences were defined by CDR3 nucleotide sequence plus V and J gene. For classification of a sequence as donor-reactive, at least 5-fold expansion in CFSE-low cells relative to unstimulated pre-transplant cells and a frequency of at least 0.01% were required. To ensure at least 90% detection power, minimum frequency thresholds were set for each subject based on that subject's lowest-template unstimulated sample. Jensen-Shannon divergence between the top 1000 TCRbeta sequences post-transplant and pre-transplant was used to measure repertoire turnover. Changes in detection of donor-reactive sequences were tested with two-sided Fisher's exact tests. The clones in this table, taken by TCRdb from immuneACCESS, are in-frame only. Not every clone is retained; where verified, under half of the shortfall comes from an unresolved V gene, and the cause of the rest is unknown. V and J calls and clone size come straight from that table; D and trimming were deduced from the DNA. The sample table records 95,000 to 130,000 clones; 75% to 95% of these occur just once. Together, the top ten hold 0.75% to 0.85% of the sample.

The paper's findings and limits, for the study overall: When repertoire turnover was taken into account, detection of donor-reactive sequences was significantly reduced in 7 of 8 subjects for CD4 and in 8 of 8 subjects for CD8. The conclusions were preliminary, being limited by small, heterogeneous patient numbers and by non-standardized post-transplant time points. Because no allograft tissue specimens were available, donor-reactive T cells may have migrated into the graft instead of being deleted. Low numbers of available donor cells limited the measurable donor-reactive repertoire in two subjects. Donor-reactive sequences decreased more than third party-reactive sequences, which suggests partial antigen-specific deletion that was not related to withdrawal success. A significant post-transplant decrease in circulating donor-reactive CD4 TCRbeta sequences was observed in most of the 8 subjects, irrespective of tolerance or HCV status.

Material: CD4+ T cells from blood, obtained 12 months after liver transplant. The TCR comes from a human patient who received a liver transplant. In transplant recipients, some T cells may be of donor rather than host origin. The chain uses TRBV18 and TRBJ2-7; TRBD2 could be the D gene, as 5 bases match. The CDR3 in this case is CASSPISGSASYEQYF. The bases are TGTGCCAGCTCACCTATCTCGGGGTCAGCCTCCTACGAGCAGTACTTC.